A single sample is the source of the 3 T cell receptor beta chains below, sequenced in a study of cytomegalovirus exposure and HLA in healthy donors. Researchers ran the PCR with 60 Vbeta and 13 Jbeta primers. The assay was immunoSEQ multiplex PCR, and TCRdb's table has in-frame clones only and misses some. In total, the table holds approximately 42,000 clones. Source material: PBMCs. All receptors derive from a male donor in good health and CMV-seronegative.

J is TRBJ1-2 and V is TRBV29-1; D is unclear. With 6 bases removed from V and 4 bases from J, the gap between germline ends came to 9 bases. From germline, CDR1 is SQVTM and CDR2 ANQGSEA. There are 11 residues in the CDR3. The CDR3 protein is CSVQAVYGYTF. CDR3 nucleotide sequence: TGCAGCGTCCAGGCAGTCTATGGCTACACCTTC.

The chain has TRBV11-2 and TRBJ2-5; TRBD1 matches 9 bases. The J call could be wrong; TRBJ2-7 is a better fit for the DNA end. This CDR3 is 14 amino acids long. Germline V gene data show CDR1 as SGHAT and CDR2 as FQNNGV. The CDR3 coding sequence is TGTGCCAGCAGCTTAGCGGGACAGGGCTACGAGCAGTACTTC. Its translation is CASSLAGQGYEQYF.

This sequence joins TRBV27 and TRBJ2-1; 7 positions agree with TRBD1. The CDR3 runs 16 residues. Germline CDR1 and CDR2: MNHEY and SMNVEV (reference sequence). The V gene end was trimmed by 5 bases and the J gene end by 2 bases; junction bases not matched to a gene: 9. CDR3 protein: CASSRGSGTAYNEQFF. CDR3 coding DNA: TGTGCCAGCAGTAGAGGCTCCGGGACAGCCTACAATGAGCAGTTCTTC.